One T cell receptor (beta chain) is described in this entry. There is no known antigen for this receptor. Per-nucleotide qualities are absent, and no much larger clonotype sits a single base away. The sample originates from a study of blood T cell repertoires in COVID-19 (dated by TCRdb to about 2020). Turning to the overall study: Collaborator samples came from the United States, Italy and Spain and covered acute and convalescent phases of COVID-19. The material from the prospective study consisted of cDNA or gDNA derived from T cells, B-cell-depleted T cells, or PBMCs. Deeply sampled blood TCRbeta repertoires from subjects exposed to, actively infected with, or recovered from COVID-19 were included in the dataset. The repertoires were released in a freely available public database meant as a resource for research on the immune response to SARS-CoV-2. The samples were drawn from the first 160 participants of the ongoing ImmuneRACE study and from 1,254 subjects provided by 6 global collaborators. Nearly every sample came with metadata listing a de-identified subject ID, COVID-19 status, age in years and sex. Where HLA class I and class II types were available, the types were taken from metadata supplied by the sample provider, not from assay-based typing. Summary of the overall study and its limitations: The quantity of clinical and demographic metadata differed by source and by participant and was supplied without curation.

The collaborating institutions used their own protocols to collect whole blood in K2EDTA tubes. For TCRbeta analysis, collaborators shipped samples as frozen whole blood, isolated PBMCs, or DNA extracted from either of those sample types. The immunoSEQ Assay, a bias-controlled multiplex PCR, was used to amplify TCRbeta CDR3 regions from genomic DNA. The study's own analysis went as follows. Nucleated cell counts per sample were estimated from amplification of reference gene primers within the assay. Sequence reads were collapsed and filtered to measure the absolute abundance of every unique TCRbeta CDR3 rearrangement. Productive Simpson clonality was computed per sample as the square root of Simpson's diversity index over productive rearrangements. This is the immuneACCESS table as TCRdb keeps it, with only in-frame sequences that have V and J called. A part of the clones is gone; compared with another copy, unresolved V genes explain less than half, and the rest is unexplained. That table is the source of V, J and clone size, and D and trimming were worked out from the DNA. This sample gives roughly 380,000 clones in total; 85% of them show up just once. The ten largest clones take up approximately 3.7% of the sample.

Including cysteine and phenylalanine, the CDR3 has 15 amino acids. Left in the record is the CDR3 DNA by itself, 45 bases read in frame from the first base. Per the germline V gene, SGHDN is the CDR1 and FVKESK is the CDR2. The V end gives up 4 bases and the J end 6 bases, leaving 6 bases in the junction not matched to a gene. The receptor's source is a woman between 18 and 29 years old with acute or convalescent COVID-19. Here the chain combines TRBV14 and TRBJ2-5; 12 junctional bases match TRBD2. Specimen: peripheral blood. The DNA is as follows: TGTGCCAGCAGCCTACTGACTAGCGGGGGCAAGACCCAGTACTTC. This codes for CASSLLTSGGKTQYF.